The 32 T cell receptor beta chains below were found in one sample sequenced in a study of blood T cell repertoires in COVID-19. This table comes from immunoSEQ multiplex PCR, and its TCRdb copy is limited to in-frame clones, with some not included. The table records over 10,000 clones, roughly 90% of them present only once. The material sequenced was peripheral blood. Receptors were obtained from an older man with acute or convalescent COVID-19.

The chain joins TRBV7-8 to TRBJ1-6, with D hard to call. Per germline, CDR1 SGHVS and CDR2 FQNEAQ. The CDR3 runs to 15 residues. V shed 0 bases and J shed 0 bases, with 3 bases lying between them. CDR3 amino acids: CASSLAGSYNSPLHF. The CDR3 nucleotides are TGTGCCAGCAGCTTAGCCGGCTCCTATAATTCACCCCTCCACTTT.

The chain is built from TRBV5-1 and TRBJ1-2; a possible D gene is TRBD1 (6 bases). Germline loops: CDR1 SGHRS, CDR2 YFSETQ. V lost 3 bases, J lost 3 bases, and 12 bases lay in between. The CDR3 consists of 14 residues. Here the CDR3 reads CASSSQGPDYGYTF. CDR3 nucleotide sequence: TGCGCCAGCAGCTCCCAGGGGCCCGACTATGGCTACACCTTC.

This chain links TRBV9 with TRBJ1-1; 8 positions match TRBD1. CDR1 SGDLS and CDR2 YYNGEE come from the germline V gene. The CDR3 is made up of 15 amino acids. V lost 1 base, J lost 1 base, and 3 bases stayed unmatched. The CDR3 is CASSVLQGGNTEAFF. The CDR3 DNA reads as TGTGCCAGCAGCGTACTACAGGGGGGGAACACTGAAGCTTTCTTT.

This clone was seen more than once but under ten times. The rearrangement joins TRBV10-2 to TRBJ2-2; 14 bases map to TRBD2. This CDR3 region has 17 residues. Trimming removed 5 bases from V and 4 bases from J; junction bases left unmatched: 6. Germline-derived CDR1 and CDR2 are WSHSY and SAAADI. DNA of the CDR3: TGCGCCAGCAGTAGACTAGCGGGAGGGCCCGGCACCGGGGAGCTGTTTTTT. This encodes CASSRLAGGPGTGELFF.

The chain uses TRBV5-1 and TRBJ2-7; no definite D call. CDR3 length: 13 amino acids. Germline CDR1 reads SGHRS; CDR2 reads YFSETQ. V was shortened by 1 base and J by 2 bases, with 7 bases between the two germline ends. The CDR3 loop is CASSLIGAYEQYF. Written as DNA, the CDR3 is TGCGCCAGCAGCTTGATTGGAGCCTACGAGCAGTACTTC.

The chain is built from TRBV5-1 and TRBJ2-1, with TRBD1 as a possible D gene (6 bases). V lost 4 bases, J lost 3 bases, and 11 bases lay in between. There are 14 residues in the CDR3. Germline CDR1 SGHRS, CDR2 YFSETQ. The CDR3 loop is CASSRDIGYNEQFF. The DNA for the CDR3 is TGCGCCAGCAGCAGGGACATTGGCTACAATGAGCAGTTCTTC.

This chain uses TRBV3-1 (or the pseudogene TRBV3-2) with TRBJ2-5, with TRBD1 matching over 10 bases. The V gene's germline CDR1 is LGHDT and CDR2 YNNKEL (reference sequence). After removal of 6 bases from V and 5 bases from J, the junction contained 9 bases not matched to a gene. This CDR3 has 15 amino acids. The CDR3 DNA follows: TGTGCCAGCAGAAACTACGGGGGACAGGGGGAGACCCAGTACTTC. Amino acids: CASRNYGGQGETQYF.

This chain links TRBV5-4 with TRBJ2-7; D call uncertain. Trimming took off 1 base at V and 3 bases at J, with 5 bases between the two ends. The CDR3 contains 12 residues. CDR1 and CDR2 (germline): SGHNT, YYREEE (reference sequence). The CDR3 loop is CASSLLHYEQYF. The CDR3 DNA follows: TGTGCCAGCAGCTTGTTACACTACGAGCAGTACTTC.

The chain links TRBV19 to TRBJ1-1; a possible D gene is TRBD1 (6 bases). The V gene lost 3 bases and the J gene lost 5 bases, with 22 bases spanning the gap. The CDR3 loop spans 17 amino acids. Per the germline V gene, CDR1 is LNHDA and CDR2 is SQIVND (reference sequence). This CDR3 is CASSIPSGGAPRTEAFF. CDR3 DNA: TGTGCCAGTAGTATCCCCAGTGGGGGGGCACCCCGGACTGAAGCTTTCTTT.

This chain links TRBV7-8 with TRBJ1-1; 8 nucleotides line up with TRBD1. Unmatched junction bases numbered 3, after V lost 1 base and J lost 5 bases. CDR1 and CDR2 from the germline V gene are SGHVS and FQNEAQ. The CDR3 runs to 14 residues. DNA for the CDR3: TGTGCCAGCAGCTTAGTGCAGGGGGCGACTGAAGCTTTCTTT. It encodes CASSLVQGATEAFF.

The chain combines TRBV7-9 with TRBJ2-3; D may be TRBD2 (6 bases). Germline values: CDR1 SEHNR, CDR2 FQNEAQ (reference sequence). The CDR3 contains 15 residues. With 4 bases removed from V and 2 bases from J, the gap between germline ends came to 13 bases. The CDR3 DNA reads TGTGCCAGCAGCTCAGATGGGGGGTACACAGATACGCAGTATTTT. Its protein is CASSSDGGYTDTQYF. Filled out from reference TRBV7-9 and TRBJ2-3, the complete variable domain reads DTGVSQNPRHKITKRGQNVTFRCDPISEHNRLYWYRQTLGQGPEFLTYFQNEAQLEKSRLLSDRFSAERPKGSFSTLEIQRTEQGDSAMYLCASSSDGGYTDTQYFGPGTRLTVL.

The rearrangement joins TRBV19 to TRBJ2-3, with D possibly being TRBD2 (6 bases). This CDR3 comprises 11 residues. Germline lookup yields CDR1 LNHDA and CDR2 SQIVND (reference sequence). The V gene lost 5 bases and the J gene lost 10 bases, with 10 bases spanning the gap. CDR3 bases: TGTGCCAGTAGTGCAGGAGGGGCGCAGTATTTT. Its protein is CASSAGGAQYF.

The chain carries TRBV29-1 and TRBJ1-2; D possibly corresponds to TRBD1 (6 bases). Germline V gives CDR1 SQVTM, CDR2 ANQGSEA. V shed 6 bases and J shed 8 bases, with 16 bases lying between them. The CDR3 extends over 12 amino acids. The CDR3 DNA sequence: TGCAGCGTCGCGTCTACAGGGACGGGCTACACCTTC. Its protein is CSVASTGTGYTF.

This clone is medium-sized (0.01 to 0.1%). The V and J genes are TRBV13 and TRBJ1-2; D is possibly TRBD1 (6 bases). This CDR3 has 14 amino acids. The V gene lost 2 bases and the J gene lost 2 bases, with 9 bases spanning the gap. The germline gives CDR1 PRHDT, CDR2 FYEKMQ (reference sequence). CDR3 DNA: TGTGCCAGCAGCTTACAGGGGTCAAACTATGGCTACACCTTC. It encodes CASSLQGSNYGYTF.

V gene TRBV5-4 combines with J gene TRBJ1-1; the D is unclear. CDR1 and CDR2 from the germline V gene are SGHNT and YYREEE (reference sequence). This CDR3 region has 15 residues. V dropped 0 bases and J dropped 1 base, with 10 bases sitting between them. CDR3 nucleotides: TGTGCCAGCAGCTTGGCACGGGGAGGGAACACTGAAGCTTTCTTT. Protein: CASSLARGGNTEAFF.

This clone has just a few counts. The rearrangement links TRBV5-4 to TRBJ2-7; a possible D gene is TRBD1 (6 bases). Trimming took 2 bases from V and 1 from J, leaving 10 bases between them. Germline CDR1 is SGHNT and CDR2 is YYREEE (reference sequence). This CDR3 comprises 14 residues. In DNA form, the CDR3 reads TGTGCCAGCAGCTTTTTCCAGGGGTCCTACGAGCAGTACTTC. This gives the protein CASSFFQGSYEQYF. The full variable domain, with the rest looked up from reference TRBV5-4 and TRBJ2-7, is ETGVTQSPTHLIKTRGQQVTLRCSSQSGHNTVSWYQQALGQGPQFIFQYYREEENGRGNFPPRFSGLQFPNYSSELNVNALELDDSALYLCASSFFQGSYEQYFGPGTRLTVT.

This clone was picked up one time. This chain links TRBV3-1 (or the pseudogene TRBV3-2) with TRBJ2-7; 11 nucleotides line up with TRBD2. Losses at the gene ends were 1 base for V and 6 bases for J; bases not matched to a gene: 5. There are 15 residues in the CDR3. In germline, CDR1 is LGHDT, CDR2 YNNKEL (reference sequence). The CDR3 DNA reads as TGTGCCAGCAGCCAAGTCCGGCTAGCGGGGGGCGAGCAGTACTTC. Translated: CASSQVRLAGGEQYF.

The chain has TRBV18 and TRBJ1-1; no definite D call. Deletions cut 2 bases from V and 1 base from J, with 11 bases between. The CDR3 is 15 amino acids. Germline loops: CDR1 KGHSH, CDR2 LQKENI. The CDR3 spells CASSPGSRPNTEAFF. CDR3 nucleotides: TGTGCCAGCTCACCAGGGAGCAGGCCGAACACTGAAGCTTTCTTT.

This chain uses TRBV15 with TRBJ2-1, with a possible D match to TRBD1 (6 bases). Germline assignment: CDR1 LNHNV and CDR2 YYDKDF (reference sequence). This CDR3 comprises 16 residues. V lost 1 base, J lost 6 bases, and 16 bases lay in between. The CDR3 sequence: CATSRVRTAILNEQFF. DNA for the CDR3: TGTGCCACCAGCAGAGTCCGGACAGCGATCCTCAATGAGCAGTTCTTC.

This clone has only a few counts. The genes are TRBV2 and TRBJ2-7, with 14 bases identical to TRBD2. V shed 0 bases and J 6 bases; nucleotides not matched to a gene: 7. The germline gives CDR1 SNHLY, CDR2 FYNNEI. This CDR3 region has 17 residues. DNA for the CDR3: TGTGCCAGCAGTGAAGCCCCGACTAGCGGGAGGGTAGGCGAGCAGTACTTC. As protein: CASSEAPTSGRVGEQYF.

The gene calls are TRBV14 and TRBJ2-5, with a possible D match to TRBD2 (5 bases). V lost 4 bases and J lost 5, with 14 bases in between. The germline V gene encodes CDR1 SGHDN and CDR2 FVKESK. There are 14 residues in the CDR3. The CDR3: CASSPRERSETQYF. In nucleotides, the CDR3 is TGTGCCAGCAGCCCAAGGGAGAGATCCGAGACCCAGTACTTC.

The V and J genes are TRBV9 and TRBJ2-7; 8 positions agree with TRBD1. The CDR3 loop spans 15 amino acids. V lost 4 bases to trimming and J lost 0 bases; unmatched junction nucleotides: 6. Per the germline V gene, CDR1 is SGDLS and CDR2 is YYNGEE. The CDR3 spells CASSPGQGLSYEQYF. In DNA, the CDR3 is TGTGCCAGCAGCCCAGGACAGGGACTCTCCTACGAGCAGTACTTC.

This clone was counted a few times. CDR3 DNA: TGCGCCAGCAGCTTGGGACAGAGAATGAACACTGAAGCTTTCTTT. This codes for CASSLGQRMNTEAFF. The V and J genes are TRBV5-1 and TRBJ1-1; weak D call: TRBD1 (5 bases). V lost 0 bases and J lost 0, with 9 bases in between. The CDR3 has 15 amino acids. Germline assignment: CDR1 SGHRS and CDR2 YFSETQ.

This chain connects TRBV7-9 to TRBJ1-6, with 9 bases lining up with TRBD1. The V gene's germline CDR1 is SEHNR and CDR2 FQNEAQ (reference sequence). The CDR3 is 15 residues long. Trimming took 4 bases from V and 10 from J; bases not matched to a gene: 8. The CDR3 sequence is CASSSPGQGYSPLHF. CDR3 nucleotides: TGTGCCAGCAGCTCCCCGGGACAGGGATACTCACCCCTCCACTTT.

The chain combines TRBV19 with TRBJ2-1, with D uncertain. The CDR3 length is 16 residues. V was cut by 4 bases and J by 0 bases, with 13 bases left in between. Germline CDR1 and CDR2: LNHDA and SQIVND (reference sequence). CDR3 sequence: CASSTRSTGSYNEQFF. In DNA, the CDR3 is TGTGCCAGTAGTACCCGATCCACCGGCTCCTACAATGAGCAGTTCTTC.

The V call is TRBV11-3, the J call TRBJ2-1; TRBD2 aligns across 8 bases. The germline gives CDR1 SGHNT, CDR2 YENEEA. The CDR3 runs 15 residues. Trimming at V came to 2 bases and at J to 8 bases, leaving 8 bases not matched to a gene. DNA of the CDR3: TGTGCCAGCAGCTTAAACCTAGCGGGTGGAGATGAGCAGTTCTTC. Residues: CASSLNLAGGDEQFF.

The chain carries TRBV5-4 and TRBJ2-3; maybe TRBD1 (6 bases). Per the germline V gene, CDR1 is SGHNT and CDR2 is YYREEE (reference sequence). Trimming removed 3 bases at V and 4 bases at J, with 15 bases between. This CDR3 contains 15 residues. CDR3 in amino acids: CASSSKAQGSDTQYF. In DNA, the CDR3 is TGTGCCAGCAGCTCCAAAGCGCAGGGGTCAGATACGCAGTATTTT.

The chain links TRBV27 to TRBJ2-2; weak D call: TRBD1 (6 bases). Trimming removed 6 bases from V and 6 bases from J, with 20 bases in between. Germline loops: CDR1 MNHEY, CDR2 SMNVEV (reference sequence). The CDR3 spans 16 residues. For the CDR3, the DNA is TGTGCCAGCAGCCTGCTACCTCAACAGGGATCCGGGGAGCTGTTTTTT. Translation gives CASSLLPQQGSGELFF.

The genes are TRBV9 and TRBJ2-5; D perhaps matches TRBD2 (5 bases). Germline CDR1 SGDLS, CDR2 YYNGEE. V gave up 3 bases and J gave up 1 base, with 16 bases separating them. This CDR3 contains 16 residues. The CDR3 is CASSAAGGSLQETQYF. CDR3 bases: TGTGCCAGCAGCGCCGCGGGTGGATCACTCCAAGAGACCCAGTACTTC.

The J gene is TRBJ1-5, the V gene TRBV2; 8 nucleotides align to TRBD1. This CDR3 region has 13 residues. The V gene's germline CDR1 is SNHLY and CDR2 FYNNEI. J was trimmed by 3 bases and V by 7 bases; bases with no gene match: 2. The CDR3 loop is CASKGQVNQPQHF. The CDR3 nucleotides are TGTGCCAGCAAGGGACAGGTCAATCAGCCCCAGCATTTT.

Points on this clone: At one end, the junction sequence differs from germline, possibly due to a read error. The chain uses TRBV7-7 and TRBJ2-1, with 8 nucleotides matching TRBD1. CDR1 SSHAT and CDR2 FNYEAQ come from the germline V gene (reference sequence). The CDR3 is 16 residues long. CDR3 bases: TGTGCTAGCAGCTTAAGTGGACAGGGAAGGGAGAATGAGCAGTTCTTC. Its translation is CASSLSGQGRENEQFF.

This chain connects TRBV6-6 to TRBJ2-2; a possible D gene is TRBD1 (5 bases). The CDR3 totals 13 residues. Per germline, CDR1 MNHNY and CDR2 SVGAGI (reference sequence). With 5 bases removed from V and 6 bases from J, the gap between germline ends came to 10 bases. The CDR3 coding sequence is TGTGCCAGCAGTGCAGGGTGGGCCGGGGAGCTGTTTTTT. Residues: CASSAGWAGELFF.